This TCR beta chain was documented in a study of cytomegalovirus exposure and HLA in healthy donors (dated by TCRdb to 2017 to 2019). About the full investigation: According to an earlier analysis of several hundred of the donors, about 170 million T cells yielded 117 million unique TCR beta sequences and less than 300 Gb of sequence data. An early release covering 550 to 650 HLA-typed donors comprised 300 to 350 gigabases of sequencing data and around 86 million unique TCR sequences. Among the approximately 420 genotyped donors, around 79% belonged to the genetic ancestry cluster associated with self-reported Caucasian donors. The study aimed to test whether cataloging public T cell receptors could reveal signatures of past pathogen exposure. The study profiled the T cell repertoires of hundreds of subjects by immunosequencing and related them to cytomegalovirus serostatus. In addition to the first cohort of 666 subjects, a separate validation cohort of approximately 110 different subjects was used. High-throughput TCR immunosequencing, statistical association of individual TCRs with disease status, and machine learning were combined to predict cytomegalovirus infection status. In a later analysis, previously published TCR beta repertoires from 550 to 700 donors were re-analyzed and high-resolution HLA genotyping was added so that TCR occurrence patterns could be studied. Rather than using new phenotypic data, the later analysis identified candidate immune exposures from TCR beta sequences and from how often those sequences occurred across donors. In an earlier analysis of about 590 of the donors, high-throughput TCR beta sequencing was used to judge whether each TCR beta V gene segment behaved as functional or pseudogenic. Donor age, sex, ethnicity and CMV serostatus were compiled together with the repertoire data. Genome-wide SNP genotypes for about 60% of the 666 donors were used in a later genetic analysis, which treated that subset as a discovery cohort. All discovery cohort repertoires had been generated using a single sequencing platform. HLA typing included class I and class II loci at four-digit resolution. The number of typed donors differed by locus: roughly 620-630 for A, B, C, DRB1 and DQB1; some 540 for DQA1; approximately 610 for DPA1; and roughly 470 for DPB1. Because of strong linkage in the cohort, roughly five DR-DQ haplotypes were treated as single units for association and clustering. Across under 500 genotyped donors of the cohort, an average of roughly 250,000 unique TCR beta nucleotide sequences per donor were sequenced, and approximately 17% of those sequences were non-productive. Overall results and qualifications from the work: Correlated functional status among segregating V segments might reflect linkage disequilibrium, but an unknown experimental factor could not be ruled out. A later analysis found that HLA-associated TCR beta chains were more clonally expanded and had lower generation probabilities than equally common non-associated chains. Because counts were too low, more than 15 rarely observed V segments, including chromosome 9 orphons, were left out of the earlier analysis of some 640 of the donors. Most TCR sequences were observed very rarely across donors, whereas some public TCRs were present in many individuals. A later analysis found that most CMV-associated TCR beta chains appeared HLA-restricted, with HLA associations seemingly driven largely by CMV exposure. In vitro tests confirmed that three of the cytomegalovirus-associated TCR beta chains recognize cytomegalovirus antigens. In a later genetic analysis, fewer N-insertions in productive TCRs were reported among donors in an Asian-associated ancestry cluster than the approximately 630-donor mean. The sequencing pipeline was judged likely to have produced a cluster of highly shared sequence variants as a technical artifact. Because some donors lacked HLA typing at each locus, the association tests relied only on the typed subset. A further reported finding was that TCR beta sequences accurately predicted the HLA-A and HLA-B alleles for most subjects in the first cohort. A later analysis found that TCR association rates varied across HLA loci, with DRB1 alleles showing the most associated TCRs and HLA-C alleles the fewest. Strong co-occurrence of HLA alleles, especially DR and DQ, made assigning TCR associations to individual alleles difficult. CMV serostatus was the only immune exposure information available for the cohort. In this cohort, only TCR beta chains were sequenced, and detectable features were limited by the absence of alpha or paired-chain data. In an earlier analysis of around 500 of the donors, most TCR beta V segments appeared in productive rearrangements about 90% or about 30% of the time, broadly matching IMGT annotations. In the study, some 160 TCR beta chains were listed as associated with cytomegalovirus. According to the authors, the approach could potentially be generalized to other disease states and immunological phenotypes. In a later analysis, several top co-occurrence clusters were reported to appear linked to parvovirus B19, influenza, CMV and Epstein-Barr virus. The classifier was reported to diagnose cytomegalovirus status with high specificity and sensitivity in both the original cohort and the validation cohort. A later analysis associated 15,000 to 20,000 TCR beta sequences with specific HLA alleles at a false discovery rate of 0.05. An association between a missense DCLRE1C variant and V-gene and J-gene trimming of TCR beta chains was found in a later genetic analysis and replicated in an independent cohort. Roughly uniform sequencing depth across donors was assumed in presence/absence analyses, although this assumption may not hold.

The cohort consisted of some 670 healthy bone marrow donors. At the time of sampling, all cohort members were nominally healthy, though unrecorded immune exposures were likely present. The donor was CMV seropositive and belonged to the group of 250 to 350 seropositive cohort members. A peripheral blood sample was provided by each donor, and peripheral blood mononuclear cells were used for TCR beta sequencing. Genomic DNA was extracted from the blood cell samples with the Qiagen DNeasy Blood Extraction Kit. Comments on this clone: Its antigen target is currently unknown. No much larger clone exists at a distance of one base, and base qualities are not known.

Receptor libraries were prepared by the immunoSEQ multiplex PCR assay. A mixture of 60 forward primers for TCR Vbeta segments and 13 reverse primers for TCR Jbeta segments was used in the multiplex PCR. Amplification of the CDR3 region of rearranged TCR beta genes was performed with a multiplex PCR assay on genomic DNA. On the Illumina HiSeq System, the amplified TCR beta libraries were sequenced as 87-base-pair reads. The original pipeline was this. Across the roughly 640 repertoires, a later analysis counted 80 million or so unique TCR beta chains, 9.5 million to 12 million of which were shared by at least two donors. To remove PCR and sequencing errors, raw reads were error-corrected and collapsed into unique sequences using a nearest-neighbor algorithm that merged closely related sequences. CDR3 sequences were aligned to IMGT reference sequences to assign V, D and J gene segments. For a sequence to be retained, a match of at least six nucleotides to both a V gene segment and a J gene segment was required. A rearrangement counted as productive if the CDR3 had no stop codons and remained in frame with V and J, and every other rearrangement counted as non-productive. Following IMGT convention, CDR3 was defined as the stretch from the second conserved V-encoded cysteine up to the conserved J-encoded phenylalanine. The earlier analysis of about 530 of the donors excluded any sequence lacking an unambiguous match to a single V gene segment. In an earlier analysis of roughly 500 of the donors, V segments were called functional above 56.7% productive rearrangements and were called segregating when the between-donor standard deviation exceeded 5%. A statistical classification framework was built for diagnosing cytomegalovirus status from the catalog of TCR beta chain sequences. V and J gene assignment, in a later analysis, came from comparing TCR nucleotide sequences with IMGT/GENE-DB human TR gene sequences. The TCRdist pipeline was used in a later analysis to assign CDR3 sequences and most-parsimonious VDJ recombination scenarios. In a later analysis, each TCR beta chain was defined by its CDR3 amino acid sequence together with its V-gene family, and reads lacking a unique V-gene family were excluded. As a way to deal with suspected cross-contamination and a sequencing artifact, a later analysis dropped 450 to 600 nucleotide sequences that were highly shared and had low generation probability. In a later analysis, a clonal expansion index for each public chain was calculated from normalized within-repertoire ranks of inferred template counts. In a later analysis, generation probabilities were computed using a VDJ recombination model fitted to out-of-frame rearrangements, and the results were checked against IGoR. A later analysis scored TCR-TCR, TCR-HLA and TCR-CMV co-occurrence with hypergeometric tests, applying a repertoire-size bias correction to TCR pairs. A later analysis estimated false discovery rates by permuting HLA or CMV assignments 20 times. In a later analysis, co-occurring TCRs were grouped using DBSCAN, and TCRdist sequence similarity was added for clustering within HLA-allele-positive subsets. Repertoires with fewer than 30,000 or more than 120,000 public chains were left out of co-occurrence clustering, as were a handful of repertoires with anomalous nucleotide sharing. TCRdb obtained this table from immuneACCESS and retained in-frame rearrangements with V and J assigned. These tables miss some clones; where compared with another copy, unresolved V genes account for less than half of the shortfall, and the remainder is unexplained. The V and J calls and clone size come from that table; D and trimming were worked out from the DNA. The sample table contains approximately 170,000 clones; only one count was recorded for approximately 71% of them. 5.4% of the sample is in the top ten clones.

Sequencing was carried out using PBMCs. The receptor was isolated from a woman between 18 and 30 years old in good health and CMV-seropositive.

The CDR3: CASSMTGAFGYGYTF. At the DNA level, the sequence is TGTGCCAGCAGCATGACAGGGGCTTTCGGCTATGGCTACACCTTC. The rearranged chain carries TRBV5-8 and TRBJ1-2; the central 8 bases match TRBD1. CDR1 and CDR2 are read off the germline V gene as SGHTS and YDEGEE. V loses 4 bases at its end and J loses 4 bases; junction bases beyond the gene matches: 9. Taken from cysteine to phenylalanine, the CDR3 has 15 residues. The retained sequence is limited to the CDR3, 45 bases, with the frame set at the first base.